These T cell receptor beta chains were read from a single sample in a study of blood T cell repertoires in COVID-19. TCRdb's table, derived via immunoSEQ multiplex PCR, lists solely in-frame clones and lacks some. The table lists about 70,000 clones, 75% to 90% of them singletons. Sequences were obtained from peripheral blood. The source is a man aged 65 to 85 who had recovered from COVID-19. CDR3s leave out the opening cysteine and the closing phenylalanine or tryptophan. The order of the fields is J gene, V gene, CDR3 protein.

TRBJ2-1 TRBV28 ASKPRGVPGLAGRGYNEQF
TRBJ2-2 TRBV3-1/TRBV3-2 ASSHGQGGTFSGELF
TRBJ2-1 TRBV5-4 ASSRSVPRGEQF
TRBJ1-5 TRBV6-2/TRBV6-3 ASSYTEASQPQH
TRBJ2-1 TRBV27 ATARTLNHNEQF
TRBJ2-7 TRBV11-3 ASSQGDYSYEQY
TRBJ1-1 TRBV7-9 ASSTTGNTEAF
TRBJ1-1 TRBV7-9 ASSLVGGNTEAF
TRBJ2-5 TRBV13 ASSWITPGGETQY
TRBJ2-1 TRBV19 ASSKPRREDLPNEQF
TRBJ1-2 TRBV5-4 ASSQNRQGLNYGYT
TRBJ2-1 TRBV2 ASDKGTGQQNEQF
TRBJ1-5 TRBV6-1 ASSGTGGFNQPQH
TRBJ1-6 TRBV5-5 ASSLGLTAPLH
TRBJ2-7 TRBV9 ASSRQGYEQY
TRBJ2-1 TRBV28 ASSPRTGDHQF
TRBJ2-5 TRBV10-3 AISESGGPQETQY
TRBJ2-5 TRBV7-2 ASSRGLAGMAGWY
TRBJ2-2 TRBV18 ASSPGGVGSNTGELF
TRBJ2-4 TRBV6-1 ASSEVQGRLRNIQY
TRBJ1-4 TRBV19 ASSSKTDTANEKLF
TRBJ1-5 TRBV12-5 ASGLVSEVKHRGSNQPQH
TRBJ2-2 TRBV14 ASSQDLSRNTGELF
TRBJ2-2 TRBV9 ASSSPRGGQDTGELF
TRBJ2-2 TRBV9 ASSVALGPGVGELF
TRBJ2-4 TRBV14 ASSQVVGPQGIQY
TRBJ2-7 TRBV7-2 ASSSSPLAEQY
TRBJ1-6 TRBV11-3 ASQGVDSPLH
TRBJ2-7 TRBV27 ASSRDTHYEQY
TRBJ1-6 TRBV11-2 ASSLVAPVSSYNSPLH
TRBJ2-7 TRBV2 ASSQAYEQY
TRBJ2-5 TRBV5-1 ASSLATGRGSQETQY
TRBJ2-7 TRBV3-1/TRBV3-2 ASSLAGTLYEQY
TRBJ1-1 TRBV5-1 ASSDRATEAF
TRBJ2-4 TRBV30 AWSVMGEGAKNIQY
TRBJ1-2 TRBV29-1 SVDGSRYLNYGYT
TRBJ1-4 TRBV5-5 ASSRTAGNEKLF
TRBJ2-1 TRBV7-2 ASSFLLAGYNEQF
TRBJ2-5 TRBV5-1 ASSDRQGQETQY
TRBJ1-1 TRBV2 ASRGQVNTEAF
TRBJ2-7 TRBV6-5 ASTYGQGYEQY
TRBJ1-1 TRBV6-2/TRBV6-3 ASSYPDRGPNTEAF
TRBJ2-2 TRBV6-2/TRBV6-3 ASSRLGTGATGELF
TRBJ1-4 TRBV6-5 ASIDRAGKLF
TRBJ2-1 TRBV7-2 ASSLVAGAIYNEQF
TRBJ1-1 TRBV7-9 ASSSGGYTEAF
TRBJ2-5 TRBV10-3 AISDPLAGGETQY
TRBJ1-3 TRBV30 AWSTGDSGNTIY
TRBJ2-7 TRBV6-2/TRBV6-3 ASSPTTSVASYEQY
TRBJ1-1 TRBV30 AWTADTEAF
TRBJ2-1 TRBV28 ASRVDSYNEQF
TRBJ2-7 TRBV9 ASSPPGTGVDEQY
TRBJ2-5 TRBV19 ASSPGGLAAEAQY